A selection of T cell receptor beta chains follows, all from one sample in a study of cytomegalovirus exposure and HLA in healthy donors. The repertoire was sequenced with immunoSEQ multiplex PCR; TCRdb's copy has only in-frame clones and lacks some. Altogether 90,000 or so clones are present, 65% to 80% being singletons, with the ten largest covering around 9.1%. Sequenced input: PBMCs. These receptors originate from a man aged 30 to 39 in good health and CMV-seropositive. CDR3s include the opening cysteine and the closing phenylalanine or tryptophan. D genes are given only for firm matches. Clone size is shown for a subset of rows, as once, few, many or a class of expanded clone.

size	D	V	J	DNA	CDR3
-	-	TRBV27	TRBJ2-7	TGTGCCAGCAGTGCACAGGGACCCTACGAGCAGTACTTC	CASSAQGPYEQYF
-	TRBD1	TRBV9	TRBJ1-2	TGTGCCAGCAGCGATCCCTTTACCGGGACAGGGGACTATGGCTACACCTTC	CASSDPFTGTGDYGYTF
-	-	TRBV5-5	TRBJ1-5	TGTGCCAGCAGCTTGGCAGTATATAGCAATCAGCCCCAGCATTTT	CASSLAVYSNQPQHF
-	TRBD2	TRBV5-4	TRBJ2-2	TGTGCCAGCAGCTTAGCCCCTAGCGGGGGACTGAAAACCGGGGAGCTGTTTTTT	CASSLAPSGGLKTGELFF
-	-	TRBV7-8	TRBJ2-7	TGTGCCAGCGGCCCCTATATCGCCGAGGGAACCTACGAGCAGTACTTC	CASGPYIAEGTYEQYF
-	TRBD1	TRBV7-2	TRBJ2-5	TGTGCCAGCAGCTTTACCGGGACAGGGCTGGAAGAGACCCAGTACTTC	CASSFTGTGLEETQYF
-	-	TRBV30	TRBJ2-3	TGTGCCTGGAGTGCCTCCGGGAGCCCCCGGGGTACGCAGTATTTT	CAWSASGSPRGTQYF
-	-	TRBV4-1	TRBJ2-3	TGCGCCAGCAGGGGGTTGGGCGGGGGCCCAGATACGCAGTATTTT	CASRGLGGGPDTQYF
-	-	TRBV5-6	TRBJ2-5	TGTGCCAGCAGCTTGCGGTTACAAGAGACCCAGTACTTC	CASSLRLQETQYF
-	-	TRBV27	TRBJ2-7	TGTGCCAGCAGTATCCCCGGTACAGGGTTGGACGAGCAGTACTTC	CASSIPGTGLDEQYF
few	-	TRBV5-8	TRBJ1-4	TGTGCCAGCAGCTTGGGAGGAGTAAGAGGTGAAAAACTGTTTTTT	CASSLGGVRGEKLFF
few	TRBD2	TRBV7-9	TRBJ2-5	TGTGCCAGCAGCCCGAAAAGACTAGCGGGGGGGCGCCGCCAAGAGACCCAGTACTTC	CASSPKRLAGGRRQETQYF
-	-	TRBV27	TRBJ1-2	TGTGCCAGCACATCAAGAGGCAACGCTTCTTCGCAACGCTATGGCTACACCTTC	CASTSRGNASSQRYGYTF
-	-	TRBV18	TRBJ2-7	TGTGCCAGCTCACCTATGGACACGTACGAGCAGTACTTC	CASSPMDTYEQYF
-	TRBD1	TRBV29-1	TRBJ2-2	TGCAGCGCCCTTTTAGGGACAGGGGTCACTAACACCGGGGAGCTGTTTTTT	CSALLGTGVTNTGELFF
-	-	TRBV5-6	TRBJ2-7	TGTGCCAGCAGCTTTCAGGGCCCTAAGGCCTACGAGCAGTACTTC	CASSFQGPKAYEQYF
-	-	TRBV19	TRBJ2-2	TGTGCCACCGCGGGGCAGTCCTACACCGGGGAGCTGTTTTTT	CATAGQSYTGELFF
-	TRBD1	TRBV7-9	TRBJ1-2	TGTGCCAGCAGTAAGGCCTATTTACAGGGGAACTATGGCTACACCTTC	CASSKAYLQGNYGYTF
-	TRBD1	TRBV6-1	TRBJ1-2	TGTGCCAGCAGTGAAGCTAACCGGGACAGAACGTTC	CASSEANRDRTF
-	TRBD1	TRBV6-6	TRBJ1-4	TGTGCCAGCAAGGGACAGGTCAATGAAAAACTGTTTTTT	CASKGQVNEKLFF
-	TRBD1	TRBV7-8	TRBJ2-6	TGTGCCAGCAGCTTAAGACAGGGAAGACTCTCTGGGGCCAACGTCCTGACTTTC	CASSLRQGRLSGANVLTF
-	TRBD1	TRBV5-5	TRBJ1-6	TGTGCCAGCAGCCCTCAGGTGGGACAGCCTAATTCACCCCTCCACTTT	CASSPQVGQPNSPLHF
few	TRBD1	TRBV4-3	TRBJ1-1	TGCGCCAGCAGCCAAACCGGGACAGGGAACACTGAAGCTTTCTTT	CASSQTGTGNTEAFF
-	-	TRBV7-9	TRBJ2-7	TGTGCCAGCAGCCCCAGGTTGGGGAGACCCTACGAGCAGTACTTC	CASSPRLGRPYEQYF
-	-	TRBV5-6	TRBJ1-4	TGTGCCAGCAGTTTGGGGACATCTGAAAAACTGTTTTTT	CASSLGTSEKLFF
once	-	TRBV11-2	TRBJ2-1	TGTGCCAGCAGCCCTCCCGGCCGCGGCAATGAGCAGTTCTTC	CASSPPGRGNEQFF
-	TRBD1	TRBV27	TRBJ1-2	TGTGCCAGCAGCCCCCGCCCCCCACAGGGGGGGATCTATGGCTACACCTTC	CASSPRPPQGGIYGYTF
-	TRBD1	TRBV6-5	TRBJ2-7	TGTGCCAGCAGTCATGGGACAGGTGCTGCCTACGAGCAGTACTTC	CASSHGTGAAYEQYF
-	TRBD1	TRBV13	TRBJ2-1	TGTGCCAGCAGCCTAAGACAGGGCCGATTGACGTATGAGCAGTTCTTC	CASSLRQGRLTYEQFF
-	-	TRBV30	TRBJ2-2	TGTGCCTGGAGTGTGACGGCGGCAGGGGAGCTGTTTTTT	CAWSVTAAGELFF
-	TRBD2	TRBV9	TRBJ2-3	TGTGCCAGCAGCGTTACCCCAGGACTAGCGGGGGGGCGAGATACGCAGTATTTT	CASSVTPGLAGGRDTQYF
-	TRBD2	TRBV5-1	TRBJ2-7	TGCGCCAGCAGCTACTTAACTAGCGGGGCGAACTCCTACGAGCAGTACTTC	CASSYLTSGANSYEQYF
-	TRBD2	TRBV28	TRBJ2-3	TGTGCCAGCAGTTTTACCGGGGGGATCACAGATACGCAGTATTTT	CASSFTGGITDTQYF
once	-	TRBV19	TRBJ2-3	TGTGCCAGTAGTTCGAATAGCGCAGATACGCAGTATTTT	CASSSNSADTQYF
once	-	TRBV7-8	TRBJ2-7	TGTGCCAGCAGCTTATCCGGGTACGAGCAGTACTTC	CASSLSGYEQYF
few	-	TRBV29-1	TRBJ1-1	TGCAGTCTGACAGAGCCGAACACTGAAGCTTTCTTT	CSLTEPNTEAFF
-	TRBD2	TRBV5-1	TRBJ2-5	TGCGCCAGCAGCAAGGGACTAGCGGGGTTTCATCAAGAGACCCAGTACTTC	CASSKGLAGFHQETQYF